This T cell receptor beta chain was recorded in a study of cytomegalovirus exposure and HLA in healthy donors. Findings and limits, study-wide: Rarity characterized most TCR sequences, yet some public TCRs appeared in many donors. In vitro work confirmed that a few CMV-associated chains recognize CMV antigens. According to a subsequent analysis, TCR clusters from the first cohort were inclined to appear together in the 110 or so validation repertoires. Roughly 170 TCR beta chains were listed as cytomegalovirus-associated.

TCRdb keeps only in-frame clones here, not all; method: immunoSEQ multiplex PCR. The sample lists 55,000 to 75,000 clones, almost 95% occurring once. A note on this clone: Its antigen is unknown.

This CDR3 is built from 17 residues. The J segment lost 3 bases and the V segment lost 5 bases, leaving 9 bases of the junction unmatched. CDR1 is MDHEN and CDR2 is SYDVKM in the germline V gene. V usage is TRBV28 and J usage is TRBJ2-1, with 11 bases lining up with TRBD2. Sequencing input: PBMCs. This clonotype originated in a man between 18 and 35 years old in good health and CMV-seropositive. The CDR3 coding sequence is TGTGCCAGCAGTCGGTTACTAGCGGGAGAGCTCTACAATGAGCAGTTCTTC. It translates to CASSRLLAGELYNEQFF.